These T cell receptor beta chains were read from a single sample in a study of vaccination effects on CD4 cells after COVID-19. Method: immunoSEQ multiplex PCR; TCRdb's copy keeps in-frame clones and lacks some. The table has approximately 24,000 clones, roughly 76% seen once; the top ten hold roughly 17%. These TCRs are of unknown antigen specificity. Here the sequenced sample was CD4+ T cells from PBMCs cultured with SARS-CoV-2 spike peptides, taken before COVID-19 vaccination. The source of these receptors is a human donor who had a prior SARS-CoV-2 infection. CDR3s include the opening cysteine and the closing phenylalanine or tryptophan. Fields, in order: V gene, J gene, CDR3 length, D gene, clone size, CDR3 protein, CDR3 DNA. A D gene is named only where the DNA matches it firmly. Rows give clone size only sometimes, using once, few, many, or a class for an expanded clone.

TRBV4-1,TRBJ1-6,16,NA,NA,CASSQDGFGSDSPLHF,TGCGCCAGCAGCCAAGACGGGTTCGGCAGTGATTCACCCCTCCACTTT
TRBV30,TRBJ2-7,15,TRBD2,NA,CAWSVSLAGAYEQYF,TGTGCCTGGAGTGTAAGTCTAGCGGGGGCCTACGAGCAGTACTTC
TRBV2,TRBJ1-5,17,NA,NA,CASTRTGIRYSNQPQHF,TGTGCCAGCACCAGAACAGGGATCCGGTATAGCAATCAGCCCCAGCATTTT
TRBV7-2,TRBJ1-2,15,NA,few,CASSLGGGLDYGYTF,TGTGCCAGCAGCTTAGGGGGAGGGTTGGATTATGGCTACACCTTC
TRBV5-1,TRBJ1-2,15,NA,NA,CASSLEAGASWGYTF,TGCGCCAGCAGCTTGGAGGCGGGAGCGTCGTGGGGCTACACCTTC
TRBV27,TRBJ2-7,15,TRBD1,medium-sized,CASGVRQGSSGEQYF,TGTGCCAGCGGTGTCCGACAGGGGAGCTCGGGCGAGCAGTACTTC
TRBV30,TRBJ2-3,15,TRBD2,NA,CAWSVWAGGGDTQYF,TGTGCCTGGAGTGTTTGGGCGGGGGGAGGAGATACGCAGTATTTT
TRBV2,TRBJ2-2,14,NA,few,CASSETRNTGELFF,TGTGCCAGCAGTGAAACCAGGAACACCGGGGAGCTGTTTTTT
TRBV6-5,TRBJ1-5,15,TRBD1,NA,CASSPTYRGEQPQHF,TGTGCCAGCAGTCCAACCTACAGGGGGGAACAGCCCCAGCATTTT
TRBV5-8,TRBJ1-6,17,TRBD1,NA,CASSRGGARQGDSPLHF,TGTGCCAGCAGCCGCGGGGGAGCGCGACAGGGGGATTCACCCCTCCACTTT
TRBV27,TRBJ1-1,15,NA,NA,CASREWGGPVTEAFF,TGTGCCAGCAGAGAATGGGGGGGGCCAGTCACTGAAGCTTTCTTT
TRBV3-1/TRBV3-2,TRBJ1-4,14,TRBD1,few,CASSRGQDNEKLFF,TGTGCCAGCAGCCGGGGACAGGATAATGAAAAACTGTTTTTT
TRBV30,TRBJ2-2,15,TRBD2,NA,CAWSFGLGDTGELFF,TGTGCCTGGAGTTTTGGACTAGGCGACACCGGGGAGCTGTTTTTT
TRBV9,TRBJ2-5,13,NA,NA,CASSVAGPEAQYF,TGTGCCAGCAGCGTAGCCGGCCCCGAGGCCCAGTACTTC
TRBV6-1,TRBJ1-2,14,TRBD1,NA,CASSRTGAQEGYTF,TGTGCCAGCAGCCGTACAGGGGCCCAGGAGGGCTACACCTTC
TRBV6-1,TRBJ2-1,16,TRBD2,NA,CASSEGSGSISGEQFF,TGTGCCAGCAGTGAGGGTAGCGGGAGTATTTCAGGTGAGCAGTTCTTC
TRBV6-1,TRBJ2-5,15,NA,NA,CASSEGWGSRGAQYF,TGTGCCAGCAGTGAAGGTTGGGGGTCTCGCGGGGCCCAGTACTTC
TRBV30,TRBJ1-1,13,NA,NA,CAWSVQENTEAFF,TGTGCCTGGAGTGTACAGGAGAACACTGAAGCTTTCTTT
TRBV3-1/TRBV3-2,TRBJ2-7,14,TRBD1,NA,CASSQGDSTYEQYF,TGTGCCAGCAGCCAAGGGGACAGTACCTACGAGCAGTACTTC
TRBV6-5,TRBJ1-1,14,NA,few,CASSYRRGGTEAFF,TGTGCCAGCAGTTACCGGCGAGGGGGCACTGAAGCTTTCTTT
TRBV14,TRBJ2-1,16,NA,NA,CASSQDRRTRGDEQFF,TGTGCCAGCAGCCAAGATCGGAGGACTAGGGGGGATGAGCAGTTCTTC
TRBV9,TRBJ2-2,17,TRBD2,few,CASSPKLAGGLTGELFF,TGTGCCAGCAGCCCCAAACTAGCGGGGGGCCTCACCGGGGAGCTGTTTTTT
TRBV25-1,TRBJ1-2,12,TRBD1,NA,CASSGQGGGYTF,TGTGCCAGCAGTGGACAGGGGGGCGGCTACACCTTC
TRBV2,TRBJ2-7,14,NA,NA,CASSEAPVYYEQYF,TGTGCCAGCAGTGAAGCGCCCGTCTACTACGAGCAGTACTTC
TRBV20-1,TRBJ1-2,11,NA,NA,CSANPGYGYTF,TGCAGTGCTAATCCAGGCTATGGCTACACCTTC
TRBV5-4,TRBJ2-3,13,NA,NA,CASSRWDTDTQYF,TGTGCCAGCAGCAGATGGGACACAGATACGCAGTATTTT
TRBV9,TRBJ2-5,15,NA,NA,CASSVGALRQETQYF,TGTGCCAGCAGCGTAGGGGCTCTCCGGCAAGAGACCCAGTACTTC
TRBV4-1,TRBJ1-4,16,NA,NA,CASSQGSGLMGEKLFF,TGCGCCAGCAGCCAAGGGTCCGGGCTGATGGGTGAAAAACTGTTTTTT
TRBV6-5,TRBJ2-7,14,NA,NA,CASSYSDRRNEQYF,TGTGCCAGCAGTTACTCTGACAGGAGGAACGAGCAGTACTTC
TRBV7-9,TRBJ2-7,12,NA,NA,CASSNPTYEQYF,TGTGCCAGCAGCAATCCCACCTACGAGCAGTACTTC
TRBV5-1,TRBJ2-5,20,TRBD2,NA,CASSSGTSGGGTSVGETQYF,TGCGCCAGCAGCTCCGGGACTAGCGGGGGGGGAACCTCGGTTGGAGAGACCCAGTACTTC
TRBV5-8,TRBJ2-7,14,NA,NA,CASSLMGSDYEQYF,TGTGCCAGCAGCTTGATGGGGTCGGACTACGAGCAGTACTTC
TRBV7-6,TRBJ2-5,17,TRBD1,NA,CASSGLHDRGIRETQYF,TGTGCCAGCAGCGGCCTCCACGACAGGGGAATTCGAGAGACCCAGTACTTC
TRBV2,TRBJ1-4,15,TRBD1,NA,CASSDRGQGDEKLFF,TGTGCCAGCAGTGATCGGGGACAGGGGGATGAAAAACTGTTTTTT
TRBV7-8,TRBJ2-7,13,TRBD2,NA,CASSGLAAYEQYF,TGTGCCAGCAGCGGGCTAGCGGCCTACGAGCAGTACTTC
TRBV3-1/TRBV3-2,TRBJ1-1,14,NA,few,CASSPRTVNTEAFF,TGTGCCAGCAGCCCCCGGACAGTGAACACTGAAGCTTTCTTT
TRBV6-1,TRBJ1-1,14,TRBD1,once,CASSERQGNTEAFF,TGTGCCAGCAGTGAACGACAGGGGAACACTGAAGCTTTCTTT
TRBV7-8,TRBJ2-7,17,NA,once,CASSLSRLARGAYEQYF,TGTGCCAGCAGCTTATCTCGGTTGGCGCGGGGTGCCTACGAGCAGTACTTC
TRBV5-1,TRBJ1-1,14,NA,NA,CASSAGTFNTEAFF,TGCGCCAGCTCGGCCGGGACATTTAACACTGAAGCTTTCTTT
TRBV7-2,TRBJ2-3,15,NA,once,CASSLASVGTDTQYF,TGTGCCAGCAGCTTAGCGAGCGTCGGGACAGATACGCAGTATTTT
TRBV3-1/TRBV3-2,TRBJ2-2,13,NA,NA,CASSQVRAGELFF,TGTGCCAGCAGCCAAGTGAGGGCCGGAGAGCTGTTTTTT
TRBV27,TRBJ2-7,13,NA,NA,CASSDRPPYEQYF,TGTGCCAGCAGTGACAGACCCCCCTACGAGCAGTACTTC
TRBV5-1,TRBJ2-1,13,NA,NA,CASSLIGYNEQFF,TGCGCCAGCAGCTTGATAGGGTACAATGAGCAGTTCTTC
TRBV7-2,TRBJ2-3,16,TRBD1,NA,CASTRPGQGSTDTQYF,TGTGCCAGCACCCGACCGGGACAGGGTAGCACAGATACGCAGTATTTT
TRBV4-1,TRBJ2-2,16,TRBD2,few,CASSHPSGGNTGELFF,TGCGCCAGCAGCCACCCAAGCGGGGGGAACACCGGGGAGCTGTTTTTT
TRBV5-6,TRBJ1-2,12,NA,medium-sized,CASTESTGHGTF,TGTGCCAGCACCGAATCTACAGGACACGGCACCTTC
TRBV5-1,TRBJ1-3,15,NA,few,CASSPGPGTGNTIYF,TGCGCCAGCAGCCCGGGTCCGGGGACTGGAAACACCATATATTTT